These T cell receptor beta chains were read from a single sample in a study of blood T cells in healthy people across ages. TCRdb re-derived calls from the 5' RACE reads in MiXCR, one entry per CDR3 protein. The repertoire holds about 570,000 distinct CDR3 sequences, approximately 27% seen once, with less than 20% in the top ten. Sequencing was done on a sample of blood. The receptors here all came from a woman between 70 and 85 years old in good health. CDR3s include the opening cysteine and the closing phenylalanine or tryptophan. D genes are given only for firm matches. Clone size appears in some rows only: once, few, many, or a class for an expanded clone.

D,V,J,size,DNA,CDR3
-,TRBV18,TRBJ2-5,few,TGTGCCAGCTCACCACCGGAGGAGTACCAAGAGACCCAGTACTTC,CASSPPEEYQETQYF
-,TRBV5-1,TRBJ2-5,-,TGCGCCAGCAGCTTGGGACTGGAGGCGGAGACCCAGTACTTC,CASSLGLEAETQYF
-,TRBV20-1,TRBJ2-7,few,TGCAGTGCTAGGAAATCTGGGGCCTACGAGCAGTACTTC,CSARKSGAYEQYF
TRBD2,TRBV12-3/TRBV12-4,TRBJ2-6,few,TGTGCCAGCAGTTTAGGCACCGGGGGGGCCAACGTCCAGACTTTC,CASSLGTGGANVQTF
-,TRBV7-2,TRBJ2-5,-,TGTGCCAGCAGCTCTGCGGGACGGCCTCAAGAGACCCAGTACTTC,CASSSAGRPQETQYF
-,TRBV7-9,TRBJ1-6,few,TGTGCCAGCAGCTCCATTCGGGATTCACCCCTCCACTTT,CASSSIRDSPLHF
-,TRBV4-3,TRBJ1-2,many,TGCGCCAGCAGCCAAGAAACAGGCACTAACTATGGCTACACCTTC,CASSQETGTNYGYTF
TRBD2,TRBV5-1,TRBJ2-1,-,TGCGCCAGCAGCTCGAAACTTTACGGGACTAGCGGGGGTCCCAGGGATGAGCAGTTCTTC,CASSSKLYGTSGGPRDEQFF
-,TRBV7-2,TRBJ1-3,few,TGTGCCAGCAGCCGAGTACGAGGGTTCTCCGGAAACACCATATATTTT,CASSRVRGFSGNTIYF
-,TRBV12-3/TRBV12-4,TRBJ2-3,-,TGTGCCAGCAGTTTAGGGATGATTAGAGATACGCAGTATTTT,CASSLGMIRDTQYF
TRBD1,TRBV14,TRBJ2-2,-,TGTGCCAGCAGCCGCGTCCGACAGGGAACCGGGGAGCTGTTTTTT,CASSRVRQGTGELFF
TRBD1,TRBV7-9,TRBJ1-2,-,TGTGCCAGCACCACCGGACAGGGCTTGACCTATGGCTACACCTTC,CASTTGQGLTYGYTF
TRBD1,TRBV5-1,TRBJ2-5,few,TGCGCCAGCAGCTTGATGGGTCCGAACAGGGGTGAGACCCAGTACTTC,CASSLMGPNRGETQYF
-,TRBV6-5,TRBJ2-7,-,TGTGCCAGCAGTTATTACAGGGCCCTTGGGGACGAGCAGTACTTC,CASSYYRALGDEQYF
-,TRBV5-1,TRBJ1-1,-,TGCGCCAGCAGCTTGGAAGGCACCAACACTGAAGCTTTCTTT,CASSLEGTNTEAFF
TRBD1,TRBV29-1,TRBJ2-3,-,TGCAGCGCGGACAGGGGCACAGATGCGCAGTATTTT,CSADRGTDAQYF
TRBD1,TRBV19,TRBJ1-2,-,TGTGCCAGTACCACGACAGGGAGAGGGGGTGGCTACACCTTC,CASTTTGRGGGYTF
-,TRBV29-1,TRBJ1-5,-,TGCAGCGTTGGGGATGTTGGGGGGCGGAATCAGCCCCAGCATTTT,CSVGDVGGRNQPQHF
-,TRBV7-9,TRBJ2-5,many,TGTGCCAGCAGCTTAGGGCAGGCCAACCAAGAGACCCAGTACTTC,CASSLGQANQETQYF
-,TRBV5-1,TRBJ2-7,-,TGCGCCAGCAGCTTGGCCACGACTAGTAACGAGCAGTACTTC,CASSLATTSNEQYF
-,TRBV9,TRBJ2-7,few,TGTGCCAGCAGCGCAGGTCCAACGTACGAGCAGTACTTC,CASSAGPTYEQYF
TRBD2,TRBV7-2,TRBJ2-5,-,TGTGCCAGCAGCCACGGGGGGGCTGAAGAGACCCAGTACTTC,CASSHGGAEETQYF
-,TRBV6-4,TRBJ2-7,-,TGTGCCAGCAGTGAGGAAAGCTTCTCCCTTTACGAGCAGTACTTC,CASSEESFSLYEQYF
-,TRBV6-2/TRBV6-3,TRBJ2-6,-,TGTGCCAGCAGTTACGGAAGGGGAACCTCTGGGGCCAACGTCCTGACTTTC,CASSYGRGTSGANVLTF
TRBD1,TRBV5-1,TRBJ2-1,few,TGCGCCAGCAGCTCGATGACAGGGGCCTACAATGAGCAGTTCTTC,CASSSMTGAYNEQFF
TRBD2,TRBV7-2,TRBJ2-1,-,TGTGCCAGCAGCCCCCGAGGAGCGGGGGCCTACAATGAGCAGTTCTTC,CASSPRGAGAYNEQFF
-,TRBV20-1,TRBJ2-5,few,TGCAGTGCCCGAGATGGGGTCAAAGAGACCCAGTACTTC,CSARDGVKETQYF
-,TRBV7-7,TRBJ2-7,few,TGTGCTAGCAGCTTAGGAGAAGGATCCTCCTACGAGCAGTACTTC,CASSLGEGSSYEQYF
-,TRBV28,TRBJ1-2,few,TGTGCCAGCAGTTTTGGGGGTCAGGGGCAGATCTATGGCTACACCTTC,CASSFGGQGQIYGYTF
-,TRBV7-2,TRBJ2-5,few,TGTGCCAGCAGCTCGACAAGGTCCGGGATTTGGCTTTGCAAGCAGTACTTC,CASSSTRSGIWLCKQYF
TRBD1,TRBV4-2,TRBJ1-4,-,TGTGCCAGCAGCCAAGATTGGAGTCAGGGGGAAACTAATGAAAAACTGTTTTTT,CASSQDWSQGETNEKLFF
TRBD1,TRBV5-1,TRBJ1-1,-,TGCGCCAGCAGCCCCCAGGGGGCCAACACTGAAGCTTTCTTT,CASSPQGANTEAFF
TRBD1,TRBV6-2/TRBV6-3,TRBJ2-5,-,TGTGCCAGCAGTTATTCCGGGACAGGGCACCAAGAGACCCAGTACTTC,CASSYSGTGHQETQYF
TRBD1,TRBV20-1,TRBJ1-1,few,TGCAGTGCTCCCAAGACAGGGGTCTACGCTGAAGCTTTCTTT,CSAPKTGVYAEAFF
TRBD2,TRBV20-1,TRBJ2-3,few,TGCAGTGCTAGAGGCTACCTTAGCGGGCACACAGATACGCAGTATTTT,CSARGYLSGHTDTQYF
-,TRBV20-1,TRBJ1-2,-,TGCAGTGCTACTCTACAGGCCAGTGGCTACACCTTC,CSATLQASGYTF
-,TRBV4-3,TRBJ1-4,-,TGCGCCAGCAGCCAAGGTCCGGGGTCCCCTAGGCGGATTGGTAATGAAAAACTGTTTTTT,CASSQGPGSPRRIGNEKLFF
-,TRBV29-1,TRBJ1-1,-,TGCAGGAGAAGGGAAGGACGGATGCCAAAACATATGAACACTGAAGCTTTCTTT,CRRREGRMPKHMNTEAFF
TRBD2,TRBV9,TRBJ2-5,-,TGTGCCAGCAGCGTAGGCCGGCGGGGGGGCCCAGAGACCCAGTACTTC,CASSVGRRGGPETQYF
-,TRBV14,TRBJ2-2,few,TGTGCCAGCAGCCAGGGCAGGAACACCGGGGAGCTGTTTTTT,CASSQGRNTGELFF
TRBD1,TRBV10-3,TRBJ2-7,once,TGTGCCACCACGGACCCGGGACAGGGCACCTACGAGCAGTACTTC,CATTDPGQGTYEQYF
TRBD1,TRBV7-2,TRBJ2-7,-,TGTGCCAGCAGCCCGACAGGGGTGGGCGAGCAGTACTTC,CASSPTGVGEQYF
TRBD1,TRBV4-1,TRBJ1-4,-,TGCGCCAGCAGTCAATCATCTTTATACAGGGGATTTAATGAAAAACTGTTTTTT,CASSQSSLYRGFNEKLFF
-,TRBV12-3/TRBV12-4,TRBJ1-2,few,TGTGCCAGCAGTTTCTCAGGATTCTATGGCTACACCTTC,CASSFSGFYGYTF
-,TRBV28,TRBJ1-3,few,TGTGCCAGCAGTTCAGCTAAGATGGGATCTGGAAACACCATATATTTT,CASSSAKMGSGNTIYF
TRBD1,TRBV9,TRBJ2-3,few,TGTGCCAGCAGCGCAAGACAGGGTCGGACAGATACGCAGTATTTT,CASSARQGRTDTQYF
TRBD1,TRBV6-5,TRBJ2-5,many,TGTGCCAGCAGTTACTTAAGGACAGGGGGCGGGGAGACCCAGTACTTC,CASSYLRTGGGETQYF
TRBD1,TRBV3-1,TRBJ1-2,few,TGTGCCAGCAGCCCGATAGGACAGGACTATGGCTACACCTTC,CASSPIGQDYGYTF
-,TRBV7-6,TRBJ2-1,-,TGTGCCAGCAGCTCCGGGATCAATGAGCAGTTCTTC,CASSSGINEQFF
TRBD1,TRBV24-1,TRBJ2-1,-,TGTGCCACCAGTGATCTACCGGGACAGGGAGACAATGAGCAGTTCTTC,CATSDLPGQGDNEQFF
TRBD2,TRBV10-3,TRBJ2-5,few,TGTGCCATCGGGACTAGCGGGGGTCAAGAGACCCAGTACTTC,CAIGTSGGQETQYF
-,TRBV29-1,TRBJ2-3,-,TGCAGCGTTCACCGGTTGCTTGTAAGCCCAGGATCGACAGATACGCAGTATTTT,CSVHRLLVSPGSTDTQYF
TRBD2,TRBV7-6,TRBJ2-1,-,TGTGCCAGCAGCCCATTGGGACTAGCGGAGAATGAGCAGTTCTTC,CASSPLGLAENEQFF
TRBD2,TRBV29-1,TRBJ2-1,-,TGCAGCTCGTTAGCGGGTCTCTCAACCGAGCAGTTCTTC,CSSLAGLSTEQFF
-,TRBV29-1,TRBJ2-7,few,TGCAGCGTTCATTCAAACGAGCAGTACTTC,CSVHSNEQYF